The rows below give T cell receptor beta chains drawn from one sample of a study of shared clonotypes between healthy human individuals. The assay was immunoSEQ multiplex PCR, and TCRdb's table has in-frame clones only and misses some. The table lists over a million clones, more than 60% of them singletons, with over 1.3% in the top ten. Sequenced input: memory CD4+ T cells sorted from blood. These TCRs come from a man younger than 35 in good health. CDR3s include the opening cysteine and the closing phenylalanine or tryptophan. Each record gives: CDR3 DNA, CDR3 protein, clone size, D gene, V gene, J gene. The D gene is left open where the match is weak. Clone size is shown for a subset of rows, as once, few, many or a class of expanded clone.

cdr3_nt: TGCGCCAGCAGCTTGTCCCAGATAATGAACACTGAAGCTTTCTTT
cdr3_aa: CASSLSQIMNTEAFF
clone_size: .
d_call: .
v_call: TRBV5-1
j_call: TRBJ1-1

cdr3_nt: TGTGCCAGTAGTAAAGGACAGAACTTCTACAATGAGCAGTTCTTC
cdr3_aa: CASSKGQNFYNEQFF
clone_size: many
d_call: .
v_call: TRBV19
j_call: TRBJ2-1

cdr3_nt: TGCGCCAGCAGCCAGGGTAGCGGGATGGTCACAGATACGCAGTATTTT
cdr3_aa: CASSQGSGMVTDTQYF
clone_size: .
d_call: TRBD2
v_call: TRBV4-3
j_call: TRBJ2-3

cdr3_nt: TGTGCCGCACGGGGTGCGAGTAACAGCTCTGGAAACACCATATATTTT
cdr3_aa: CAARGASNSSGNTIYF
clone_size: .
d_call: .
v_call: TRBV10-3
j_call: TRBJ1-3

cdr3_nt: TGTGCCAGCAGCTTAGCGCCCAGGGGAGCCTCCAATCAGCCCCAGCATTTT
cdr3_aa: CASSLAPRGASNQPQHF
clone_size: .
d_call: .
v_call: TRBV7-8
j_call: TRBJ1-5

cdr3_nt: TGTGCCAGCAGCAAGGTGGGGCGGGACCAAGAGACCCAGTACTTC
cdr3_aa: CASSKVGRDQETQYF
clone_size: .
d_call: .
v_call: TRBV5-4
j_call: TRBJ2-5

cdr3_nt: TGTGCCAGCAGTTGGGACAGGGGGTGGGGAAAACTGTTTTTT
cdr3_aa: CASSWDRGWGKLFF
clone_size: many
d_call: TRBD1
v_call: TRBV7-6
j_call: TRBJ1-4

cdr3_nt: TGTGCCTGGAATAAGGCAGGTAGCAATCAGCCCCAGCATTTT
cdr3_aa: CAWNKAGSNQPQHF
clone_size: .
d_call: .
v_call: TRBV30
j_call: TRBJ1-5

cdr3_nt: TGTGCCAGCAGTTCCACGTCGACTTTAGCCAAAAACATTCAGTACTTC
cdr3_aa: CASSSTSTLAKNIQYF
clone_size: .
d_call: .
v_call: TRBV6-5
j_call: TRBJ2-4

cdr3_nt: TGTGCCAGCAGCTTAGTGGCTAGCGGGACTAGCACAGATACGCAGTATTTT
cdr3_aa: CASSLVASGTSTDTQYF
clone_size: .
d_call: TRBD2
v_call: TRBV13
j_call: TRBJ2-3

cdr3_nt: TGTGCCAGCAGTTACCCCGGACAGGAGGATGGCTACACCTTC
cdr3_aa: CASSYPGQEDGYTF
clone_size: .
d_call: TRBD1
v_call: TRBV6-5
j_call: TRBJ1-2

cdr3_nt: TGTGCCTGGGGGCCCACGGGGTCGGATGGCTACACCTTC
cdr3_aa: CAWGPTGSDGYTF
clone_size: .
d_call: .
v_call: TRBV30
j_call: TRBJ1-2